This is a list of T cell receptor beta chains from one sample in a study of cytomegalovirus exposure and HLA in healthy donors. TCRdb's copy holds only in-frame clones and misses some; the assay was immunoSEQ multiplex PCR. The sample includes 160,000 or so clones, 65% to 80% seen only once; the top ten take roughly 1.9%. The sequencing sample was made of PBMCs. These receptor sequences come from a man aged 35-49 years in good health and CMV-seronegative. Both conserved end residues are part of each CDR3. A D gene is named only where the DNA matches it firmly. Clone size is stated in some rows and not others, as once, few, many or a class when expanded.

clone_size j_call d_call v_call cdr3_nt cdr3_aa
- TRBJ2-7 - TRBV25-1 TGTGCCAGCGGGCTGGGGGGCTCCTACGAGCAGTACTTC CASGLGGSYEQYF
once TRBJ2-1 TRBD2 TRBV5-1 TGCGCCAGCAGCTTGCTAGCGGGAAGTAGCGACAATGAGCAGTTCTTC CASSLLAGSSDNEQFF
- TRBJ1-5 TRBD1 TRBV18 TGTGCCAGCTCACCCCAACCCGGACAGGGTAATCAGCCCCAGCATTTT CASSPQPGQGNQPQHF
- TRBJ1-1 - TRBV5-1 TGCGCCAGCAGCGTGGTGAGCGGTGACACTGAAGCTTTCTTT CASSVVSGDTEAFF
- TRBJ2-3 - TRBV5-6 TGTGCCAGCAGCGGGCGGGTTTACACAGATACGCAGTATTTT CASSGRVYTDTQYF
- TRBJ1-5 - TRBV6-6 TGTGCCAGCAGTTCCAACCCGACAGGAGATCAGCCCCAGCATTTT CASSSNPTGDQPQHF
once TRBJ2-7 TRBD2 TRBV29-1 TGCAGCGTTGAAGATCCGGGACTAGCGGGACGGGAGCAGTACTTC CSVEDPGLAGREQYF
- TRBJ2-5 - TRBV5-4 TGTGCCAGCAGCCCCCAGACAGGCGCTCACCAAGAGACCCAGTACTTC CASSPQTGAHQETQYF
once TRBJ2-3 TRBD1 TRBV28 TGTGCCAGCAGAACACGTGGGCAGGGGGCCTCAGATACGCAGTATTTT CASRTRGQGASDTQYF
- TRBJ2-7 - TRBV10-3 TGTGCCATCAGTGGGGGCCTCACAGGGCACGAGCAGTACTTC CAISGGLTGHEQYF